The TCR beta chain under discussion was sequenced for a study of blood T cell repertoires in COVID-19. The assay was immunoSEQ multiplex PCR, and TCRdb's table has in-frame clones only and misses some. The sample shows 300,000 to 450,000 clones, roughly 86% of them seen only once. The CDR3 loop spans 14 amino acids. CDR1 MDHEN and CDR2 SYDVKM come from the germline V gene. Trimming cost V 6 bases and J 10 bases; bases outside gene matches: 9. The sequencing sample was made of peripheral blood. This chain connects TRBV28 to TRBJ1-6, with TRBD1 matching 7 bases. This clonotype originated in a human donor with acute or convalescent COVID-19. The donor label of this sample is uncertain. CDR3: CASSPDRVKSPLHF. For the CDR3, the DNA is TGTGCCAGCAGCCCAGACAGGGTAAAATCACCCCTCCACTTT. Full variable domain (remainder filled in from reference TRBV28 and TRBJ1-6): DVKVTQSSRYLVKRTGEKVFLECVQDMDHENMFWYRQDPGLGLRLIYFSYDVKMKEKGDIPEGYSVSREKKERFSLILESASTNQTSMYLCASSPDRVKSPLHFGNGTRLTVT.